This TCR beta chain was recovered during a study of T cells in Graves' hyperthyroidism and ophthalmopathy. Amplified TCR beta CDR3 regions came from RNA transcripts. First-round RT-PCR with HTBI primers amplified the TCR CDR3 region. TCRdb passed the multiplex PCR reads through MiXCR, listing each CDR3 protein once. This table has approximately 740,000 distinct CDR3 sequences, 11% to 15% appearing once. Note on this clonotype: Its antigen is undetermined.

Used for diagnoses were clinical symptoms, serum thyroxine and TRAb, thyroid ultrasound and orbital computed tomography. Germline CDR1 and CDR2: DFQATT and SNEGSKA (reference sequence). Trimming shortened V by 4 bases and J by 2 bases, and 12 bases separated the two germline ends. The CDR3 has 13 residues. Study-level points and caveats: Ophthalmopathy prediction by the model preceded onset by a median about 6.3 months.

The V call is TRBV20-1, the J call TRBJ2-7; D is possibly TRBD1 or TRBD2 (5 bases each). The source is a young woman with Graves' hyperthyroidism. Sequencing was carried out using blood. CDR3 protein: CSAKGTVPYEQYF. As DNA, the CDR3 is TGCAGTGCTAAAGGGACGGTACCCTACGAGCAGTACTTC.